The entry below gives a single TCR beta chain sequence along with its context. Profiled with immunoSEQ multiplex PCR; TCRdb holds only in-frame clones, not every one. The data hold roughly 190,000 clones, with about 93% observed a single time. These data come from a study of blood T cell repertoires in COVID-19. Study background: The study drew acute and convalescent COVID-19 samples from the United States, Italy and Spain. PBMCs, B-cell-depleted T cells, or T cells provided the cDNA or gDNA that made up the material.

While infection was still active, Seattle patients were enrolled and then followed longitudinally. Germline lookup yields CDR1 MNHEY and CDR2 SVGAGI. J was trimmed by 5 bases and V by 7 bases; bases with no gene match: 7. This CDR3 contains 15 residues. The sequence came from a man aged 25 to 45 with COVID-19, enrolled during active disease. V is TRBV6-5 and J is TRBJ2-2; 10 positions match TRBD1. The sequencing input was peripheral blood. The CDR3 nucleotides read TGTGCCAGCACCTCCGACAGGGGGCGTACCGGGGAGCTGTTTTTT. Its protein is CASTSDRGRTGELFF.